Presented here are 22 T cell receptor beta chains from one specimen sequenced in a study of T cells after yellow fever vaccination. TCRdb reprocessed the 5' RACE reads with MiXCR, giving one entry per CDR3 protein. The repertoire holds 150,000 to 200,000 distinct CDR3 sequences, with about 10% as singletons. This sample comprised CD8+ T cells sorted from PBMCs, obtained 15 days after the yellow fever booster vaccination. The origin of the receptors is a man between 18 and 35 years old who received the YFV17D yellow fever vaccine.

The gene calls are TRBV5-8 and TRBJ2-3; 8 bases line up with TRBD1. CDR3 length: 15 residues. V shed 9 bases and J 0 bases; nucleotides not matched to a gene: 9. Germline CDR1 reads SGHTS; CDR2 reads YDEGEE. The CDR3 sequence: CANGETGDSTDTQYF. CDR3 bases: TGTGCCAACGGGGAGACAGGGGACAGCACAGATACGCAGTATTTT.

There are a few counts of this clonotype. CDR3 DNA: TGTGCCAGCAGCTCCCCCAGGGAAGGCTACACCTTC. Amino acids: CASSSPREGYTF. The gene calls are TRBV7-9 and TRBJ1-2, with a weak D call TRBD1 (5 bases). Per germline, CDR1 SEHNR and CDR2 FQNEAQ (reference sequence). The CDR3 is made up of 12 amino acids. With 4 bases removed from V and 8 bases from J, the gap between germline ends came to 11 bases.

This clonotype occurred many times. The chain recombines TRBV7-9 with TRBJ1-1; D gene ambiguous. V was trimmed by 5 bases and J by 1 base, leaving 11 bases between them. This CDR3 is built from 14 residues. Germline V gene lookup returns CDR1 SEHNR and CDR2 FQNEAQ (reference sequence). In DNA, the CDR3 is TGTGCCAGCAGCACGGTGGTACGGAACACTGAAGCTTTCTTT. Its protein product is CASSTVVRNTEAFF.

Here the CDR3 reads CASSWGGTSEQYF. In DNA, the CDR3 is TGTGCCAGCAGCTGGGGGGGCACCTCCGAGCAGTACTTC. This rearrangement joins TRBV7-2 to TRBJ2-7; tentatively, D is TRBD2 (7 bases). Per germline, CDR1 SGHTA and CDR2 FQGNSA. V lost 4 bases, J lost 6 bases, and 13 bases lay in between. This CDR3 has 13 amino acids.

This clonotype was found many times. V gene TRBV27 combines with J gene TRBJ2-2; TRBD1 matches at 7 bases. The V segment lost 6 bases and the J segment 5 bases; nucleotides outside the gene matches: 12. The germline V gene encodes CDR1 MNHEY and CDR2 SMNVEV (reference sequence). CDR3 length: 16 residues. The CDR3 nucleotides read TGTGCCAGCAGCTTCACATCGGGACAGCCAACCGGGGAGCTGTTTTTT. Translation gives CASSFTSGQPTGELFF.

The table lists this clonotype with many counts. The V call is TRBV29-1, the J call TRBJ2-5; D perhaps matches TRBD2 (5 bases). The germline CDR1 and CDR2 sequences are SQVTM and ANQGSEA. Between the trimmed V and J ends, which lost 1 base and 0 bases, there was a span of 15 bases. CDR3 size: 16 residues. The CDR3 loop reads CSVEGGPFSHQETQYF. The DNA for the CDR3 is TGCAGCGTTGAAGGAGGGCCCTTCTCCCACCAAGAGACCCAGTACTTC.

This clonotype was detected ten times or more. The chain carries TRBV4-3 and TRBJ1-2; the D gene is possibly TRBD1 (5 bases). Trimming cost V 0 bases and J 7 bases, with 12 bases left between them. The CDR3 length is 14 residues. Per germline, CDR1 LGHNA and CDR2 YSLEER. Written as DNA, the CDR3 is TGCGCCAGCAGCCAAGATACCGGGGCTGGTGGCTACACCTTC. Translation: CASSQDTGAGGYTF.

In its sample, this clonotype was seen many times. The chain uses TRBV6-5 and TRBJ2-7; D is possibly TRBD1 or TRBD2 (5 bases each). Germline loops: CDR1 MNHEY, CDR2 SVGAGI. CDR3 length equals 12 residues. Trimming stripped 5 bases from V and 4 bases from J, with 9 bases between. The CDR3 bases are TGTGCCAGCAGTGGGGACGGTTACGAGCAGTACTTC. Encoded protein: CASSGDGYEQYF.

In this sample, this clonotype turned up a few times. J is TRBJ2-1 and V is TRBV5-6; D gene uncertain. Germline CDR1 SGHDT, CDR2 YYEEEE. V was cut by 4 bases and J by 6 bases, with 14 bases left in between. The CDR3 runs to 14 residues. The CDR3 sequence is CASSHSRRRNEQFF. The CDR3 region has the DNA TGTGCCAGCAGCCACAGTCGCAGGCGCAATGAGCAGTTCTTC. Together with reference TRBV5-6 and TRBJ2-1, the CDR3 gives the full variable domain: DAGVTQSPTHLIKTRGQQVTLRCSPKSGHDTVSWYQQALGQGPQFIFQYYEEEERQRGNFPDRFSGHQFPNYSSELNVNALLLGDSALYLCASSHSRRRNEQFFGPGTRLTVL.

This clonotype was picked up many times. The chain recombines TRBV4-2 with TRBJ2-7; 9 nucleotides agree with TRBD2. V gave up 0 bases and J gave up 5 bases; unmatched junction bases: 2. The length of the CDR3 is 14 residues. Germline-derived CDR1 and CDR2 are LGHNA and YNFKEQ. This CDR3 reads CASSQDGLANEQYV. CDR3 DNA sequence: TGTGCCAGCAGCCAAGATGGACTAGCGAACGAGCAGTACGTC.

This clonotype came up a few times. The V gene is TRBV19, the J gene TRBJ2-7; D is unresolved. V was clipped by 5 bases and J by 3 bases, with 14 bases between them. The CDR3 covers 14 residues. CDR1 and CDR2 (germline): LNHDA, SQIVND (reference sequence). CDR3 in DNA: TGTGCCAGTAGTCTGCGGAGCCTAATCTACGAGCAGTACTTC. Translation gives CASSLRSLIYEQYF.

CDR3 loop: CASTQAGTGYEQYF. In DNA, the CDR3 is TGTGCCAGCACCCAAGCCGGGACAGGGTACGAGCAGTACTTC. The chain combines TRBV12-3 or TRBV12-4 with TRBJ2-7; 9 bases align to TRBD1. V shed 7 bases and J 4 bases; nucleotides not matched to a gene: 8. The length of the CDR3 is 14 residues.

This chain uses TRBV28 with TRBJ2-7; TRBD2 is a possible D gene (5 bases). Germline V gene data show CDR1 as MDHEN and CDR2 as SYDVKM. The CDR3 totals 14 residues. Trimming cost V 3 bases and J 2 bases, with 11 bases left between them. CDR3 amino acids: CASSFVTGTYEQYV. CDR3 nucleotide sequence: TGTGCCAGCAGTTTCGTGACGGGAACCTACGAGCAGTACGTC.

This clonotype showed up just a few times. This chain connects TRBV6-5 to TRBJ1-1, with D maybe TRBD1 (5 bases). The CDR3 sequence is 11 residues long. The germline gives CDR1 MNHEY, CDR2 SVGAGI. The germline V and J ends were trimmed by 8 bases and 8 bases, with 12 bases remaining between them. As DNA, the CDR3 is TGTGCCAGCCATTGGGGGATGGAAGCTTTCTTT. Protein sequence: CASHWGMEAFF.

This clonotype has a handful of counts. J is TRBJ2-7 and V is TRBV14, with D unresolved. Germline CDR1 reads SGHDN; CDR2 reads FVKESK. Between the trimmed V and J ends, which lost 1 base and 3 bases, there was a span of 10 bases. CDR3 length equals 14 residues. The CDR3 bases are TGTGCCAGCAGCCAAGCGTCGATCTTCTACGAGCAGTACTTC. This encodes CASSQASIFYEQYF.

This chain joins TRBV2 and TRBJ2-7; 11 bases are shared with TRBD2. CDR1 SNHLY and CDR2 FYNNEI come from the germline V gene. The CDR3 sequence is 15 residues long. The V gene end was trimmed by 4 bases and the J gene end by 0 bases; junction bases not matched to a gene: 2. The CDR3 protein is CASSGTSGSSYEQYF. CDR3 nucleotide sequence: TGTGCCAGCAGTGGTACTAGCGGGAGCTCCTACGAGCAGTACTTC.

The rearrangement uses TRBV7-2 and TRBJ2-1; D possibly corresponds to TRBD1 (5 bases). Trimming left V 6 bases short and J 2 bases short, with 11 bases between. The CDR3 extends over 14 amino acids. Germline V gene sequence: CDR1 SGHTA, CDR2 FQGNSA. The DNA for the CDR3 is TGTGCCAGCAGATTAAAGGGGACCTACAATGAGCAGTTCTTC. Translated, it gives CASRLKGTYNEQFF.

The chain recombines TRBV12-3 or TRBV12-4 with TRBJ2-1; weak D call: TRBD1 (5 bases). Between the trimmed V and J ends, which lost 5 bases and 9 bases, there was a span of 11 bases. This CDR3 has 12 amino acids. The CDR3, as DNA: TGTGCCAGCAGTCCCAGGGTTACTGAGCAGTTCTTC. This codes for CASSPRVTEQFF.

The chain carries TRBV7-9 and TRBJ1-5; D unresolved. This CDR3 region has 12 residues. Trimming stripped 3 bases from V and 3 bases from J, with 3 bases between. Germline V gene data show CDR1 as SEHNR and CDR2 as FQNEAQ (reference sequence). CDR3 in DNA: TGTGCCAGCAGCTTGCCCAATCAGCCCCAGCATTTT. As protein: CASSLPNQPQHF.

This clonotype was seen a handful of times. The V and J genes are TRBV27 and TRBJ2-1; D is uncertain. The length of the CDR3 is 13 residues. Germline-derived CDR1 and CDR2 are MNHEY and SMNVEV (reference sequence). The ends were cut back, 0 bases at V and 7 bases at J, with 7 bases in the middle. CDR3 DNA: TGTGCCAGCAGTTTATCAGGGTGGAATGAGCAGTTCTTC. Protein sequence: CASSLSGWNEQFF.

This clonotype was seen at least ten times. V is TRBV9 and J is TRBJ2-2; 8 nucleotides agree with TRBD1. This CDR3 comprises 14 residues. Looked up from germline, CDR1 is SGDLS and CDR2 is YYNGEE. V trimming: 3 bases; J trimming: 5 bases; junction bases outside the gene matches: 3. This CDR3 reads CASSGDRRTGELFF. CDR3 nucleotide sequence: TGTGCCAGCAGCGGGGACAGGCGGACCGGGGAGCTGTTTTTT. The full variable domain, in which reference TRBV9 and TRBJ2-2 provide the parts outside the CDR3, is DSGVTQTPKHLITATGQRVTLRCSPRSGDLSVYWYQQSLDQGLQFLIQYYNGEERAKGNILERFSAQQFPDLHSELNLSSLELGDSALYFCASSGDRRTGELFFGEGSRLTVL.

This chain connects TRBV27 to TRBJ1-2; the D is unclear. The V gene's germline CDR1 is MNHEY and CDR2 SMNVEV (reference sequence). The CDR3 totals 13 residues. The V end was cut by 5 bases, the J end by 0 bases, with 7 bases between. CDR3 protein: CASSQTANYGYTF. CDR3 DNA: TGTGCCAGCAGTCAAACAGCTAACTATGGCTACACCTTC.